A selection of T cell receptor beta chains follows, all from one sample in a study of T cell responses to AZD1222 COVID-19 vaccine. TCRdb's copy holds only in-frame clones and misses some; the assay was immunoSEQ multiplex PCR. The sample gives roughly 99,000 clones, roughly 90% of which show up once; less than 8% is in the top ten. The sample here was peripheral blood, taken on day 0 of AZD1222 vaccination. These receptors were taken from an adult in good health. Both conserved end residues are part of each CDR3. The order of the fields is V gene, D gene, J gene, clone size, CDR3 protein, CDR3 DNA. A D gene is named only where the DNA matches it firmly. The size field is filled for only some rows; it gives once, few, many or a size class.

TRBV19	.	TRBJ1-5	.	CASSTGPWGNQPQHF	TGTGCCAGTTCGACAGGACCGTGGGGCAATCAGCCCCAGCATTTT
TRBV19	.	TRBJ1-4	.	CASSTIRRGDEKLFF	TGTGCCAGTAGTACGATCCGGCGGGGAGATGAAAAACTGTTTTTT
TRBV19	.	TRBJ1-5	.	CASSPSPTGSNQPQHF	TGTGCCAGTAGTCCCTCCCCAACAGGGTCCAATCAGCCCCAGCATTTT
TRBV27	.	TRBJ1-1	.	CASSEGKTEAFF	TGTGCCAGCAGTGAGGGGAAGACTGAAGCTTTCTTT
TRBV7-9	.	TRBJ2-2	.	CASSPPGQWDSGELFF	TGTGCCAGCAGCCCCCCGGGACAGTGGGACTCCGGGGAGCTGTTTTTT
TRBV4-3	.	TRBJ2-1	.	CASSQDPPGVAYYNEQFF	TGCGCCAGCAGCCAAGACCCCCCGGGAGTGGCCTACTACAATGAGCAGTTCTTC
TRBV7-8	.	TRBJ1-5	few	CASSLGGDKRYQPQHF	TGTGCCAGCAGCTTAGGAGGGGACAAACGGTATCAGCCCCAGCATTTT
TRBV28	.	TRBJ1-4	.	CASRLNQGALIEKLFF	TGTGCCAGCAGACTAAACCAGGGAGCCCTCATAGAAAAACTGTTTTTT
TRBV4-2	TRBD2	TRBJ2-2	.	CASSQDPSGSTGELFF	TGTGCCAGCAGCCAAGATCCTAGCGGGAGCACCGGGGAGCTGTTTTTT
TRBV30	.	TRBJ1-3	.	CAWSTLGDTIYF	TGTGCCTGGAGTACCCTCGGGGACACCATATATTTT
TRBV7-8	.	TRBJ2-7	.	CASSPSYEQYF	TGTGCCAGCAGCCCTTCGTACGAGCAGTACTTC
TRBV27	TRBD1	TRBJ1-5	.	CASSPSGGRNQPQHF	TGTGCCAGCAGCCCCTCAGGGGGTCGGAATCAGCCCCAGCATTTT
TRBV7-2	.	TRBJ1-2	.	CASSQPGPEGYTF	TGTGCCAGCAGCCAACCGGGACCAGAGGGCTACACCTTC
TRBV28	.	TRBJ1-4	.	CASSFRQADNEKLFF	TGTGCCAGCAGTTTCAGGCAGGCCGATAATGAAAAACTGTTTTTT
TRBV15	TRBD1	TRBJ1-2	once	CATSRDFAGTGNGYTF	TGTGCCACCAGCAGAGATTTCGCCGGGACAGGGAATGGCTACACCTTC
TRBV30	.	TRBJ1-2	.	CAWSPRIEGYTF	TGTGCCTGGAGCCCAAGAATAGAGGGCTACACCTTC
TRBV5-1	.	TRBJ1-4	.	CASSSTGAANEKLFF	TGCGCCAGCAGCTCGACCGGGGCCGCGAATGAAAAACTGTTTTTT
TRBV19	.	TRBJ2-7	.	CASSGWDTSRDEQYF	TGTGCCAGTAGTGGATGGGACACCTCGAGGGACGAGCAGTACTTC
TRBV2	.	TRBJ1-5	.	CASSQFTVNQPQHF	TGTGCCAGCAGTCAATTCACGGTGAACCAGCCCCAGCATTTT
TRBV30	TRBD2	TRBJ2-1	.	CAWSLLATLNEQFF	TGTGCCTGGAGTCTACTAGCGACGCTCAATGAGCAGTTCTTC
TRBV21-1	.	TRBJ1-1	.	CASSKDRSGVGTEAFF	TGTGCCAGCAGCAAAGATAGATCGGGGGTGGGCACTGAAGCTTTCTTT
TRBV9	TRBD2	TRBJ2-5	.	CASSVGSSGRTHQETQYF	TGTGCCAGCAGCGTAGGTTCCAGCGGGAGGACCCATCAAGAGACCCAGTACTTC
TRBV5-1	.	TRBJ2-4	few	CASSSLEGAKNIQYF	TGCGCCAGCAGCTCCTTAGAAGGAGCCAAAAACATTCAGTACTTC
TRBV11-2	.	TRBJ2-1	.	CASSYGRGNEQFF	TGTGCCAGCAGCTACGGCCGGGGCAATGAGCAGTTCTTC
TRBV6-5	TRBD1	TRBJ1-5	.	CASSFGQGYQPQHF	TGTGCCAGCAGCTTCGGACAGGGATATCAGCCCCAGCATTTT
TRBV4-1	TRBD2	TRBJ2-1	.	CASSQGRSGRSGEQFF	TGCGCCAGCAGCCAAGGGAGGAGCGGGAGATCGGGTGAGCAGTTCTTC
TRBV6-5	.	TRBJ2-5	.	CASRLIIVETQYF	TGTGCCAGCAGATTGATCATCGTAGAGACCCAGTACTTC
TRBV2	TRBD1	TRBJ1-6	.	CASSATGKGIPTPLHF	TGTGCCAGCAGCGCGACAGGGAAGGGTATACCGACACCCCTCCACTTT
TRBV7-8	.	TRBJ2-3	.	CASSSLRQRTDTQYF	TGTGCCAGCAGCTCACTAAGACAACGCACAGATACGCAGTATTTT
TRBV30	.	TRBJ1-3	few	CAWSGGPSSGNTIYF	TGTGCCTGGAGTGGGGGACCGAGCTCTGGAAACACCATATATTTT
TRBV7-2	TRBD2	TRBJ2-1	.	CASGTSAPYNEQFF	TGTGCCAGCGGAACTAGCGCTCCTTACAATGAGCAGTTCTTC
TRBV19	.	TRBJ1-2	few	CASSLNPGPGYGYTF	TGTGCCAGTAGCCTAAACCCGGGACCGGGCTATGGCTACACCTTC
TRBV19	TRBD1	TRBJ1-5	.	CASEQGAGNQPQHF	TGTGCCAGTGAGCAGGGGGCAGGCAATCAGCCCCAGCATTTT
TRBV6-2/TRBV6-3	.	TRBJ1-5	.	CASTPGAGGNQPQHF	TGTGCCAGCACCCCAGGGGCAGGGGGCAATCAGCCCCAGCATTTT
TRBV19	.	TRBJ1-2	.	CASNLPRTGTGGYTF	TGTGCCAGTAATTTACCTCGGACGGGCACTGGAGGCTACACCTTC
TRBV27	TRBD1	TRBJ1-1	.	CASSRNPTGVTEAFF	TGTGCCAGCAGTCGAAACCCGACAGGGGTCACTGAAGCTTTCTTT
TRBV4-3	.	TRBJ1-2	.	CASSQSPQGSYGYTF	TGCGCCAGCAGCCAAAGCCCTCAGGGAAGCTATGGCTACACCTTC